This T cell receptor beta chain was found in a study of cytomegalovirus exposure and HLA in healthy donors. Study conclusions and caveats: Through in vitro validation, three CMV-associated chains were shown to be specific for CMV antigens.

The CDR3 covers 15 residues. Germline CDR1 LGHNA, CDR2 YSLEER. Both 60 Vbeta primers and 13 Jbeta primers went into the PCR. Produced via immunoSEQ multiplex PCR; TCRdb's table is partial and in-frame only. The sample lists around 190,000 clones, 81% occurring once. With respect to this clone: Antigen: not known.

This chain connects TRBV4-3 to TRBJ2-5; weak D call: TRBD2 (5 bases). The J call may be incorrect, as the DNA end agrees better with TRBJ2-7. The receptor was isolated from a man in his forties in good health and CMV-seropositive. The sample taken for sequencing was PBMCs. As DNA, the CDR3 is TGCGCCAGCAGCCAAGATCGAGGGCCATCCTACGAGCAGTACTTC. This gives the protein CASSQDRGPSYEQYF.